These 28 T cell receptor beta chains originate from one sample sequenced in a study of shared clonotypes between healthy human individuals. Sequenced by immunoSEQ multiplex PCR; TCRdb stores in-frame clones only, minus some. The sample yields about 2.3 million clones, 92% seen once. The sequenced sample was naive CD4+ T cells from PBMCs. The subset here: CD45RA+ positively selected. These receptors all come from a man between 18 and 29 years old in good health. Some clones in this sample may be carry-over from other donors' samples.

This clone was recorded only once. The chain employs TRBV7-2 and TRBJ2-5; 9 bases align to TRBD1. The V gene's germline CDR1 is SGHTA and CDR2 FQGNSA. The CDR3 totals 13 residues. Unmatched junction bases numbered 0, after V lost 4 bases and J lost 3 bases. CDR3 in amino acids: CASSWDREETQYF. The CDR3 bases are TGTGCCAGCAGCTGGGACAGGGAAGAGACCCAGTACTTC.

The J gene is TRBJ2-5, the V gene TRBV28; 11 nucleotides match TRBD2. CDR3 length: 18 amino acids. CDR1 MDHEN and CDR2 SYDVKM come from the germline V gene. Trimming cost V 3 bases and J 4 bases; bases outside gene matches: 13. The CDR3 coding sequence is TGTGCCAGCAGTTTTTGGTTGAGGCCTAGCGGGAGGTCAGAGACCCAGTACTTC. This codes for CASSFWLRPSGRSETQYF.

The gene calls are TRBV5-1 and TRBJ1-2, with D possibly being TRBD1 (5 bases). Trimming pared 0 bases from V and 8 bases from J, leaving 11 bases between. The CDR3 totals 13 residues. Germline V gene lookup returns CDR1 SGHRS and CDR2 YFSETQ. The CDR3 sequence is CASSLEGNGGYTF. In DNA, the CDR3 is TGCGCCAGCAGCTTGGAGGGGAATGGCGGCTACACCTTC.

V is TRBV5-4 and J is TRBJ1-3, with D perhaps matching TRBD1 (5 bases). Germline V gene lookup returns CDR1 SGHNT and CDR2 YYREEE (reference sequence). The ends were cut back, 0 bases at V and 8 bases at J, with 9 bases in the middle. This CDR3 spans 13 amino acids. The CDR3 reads CASSLAGSDTIYF. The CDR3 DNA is TGTGCCAGCAGCTTGGCAGGGAGCGACACCATATATTTT. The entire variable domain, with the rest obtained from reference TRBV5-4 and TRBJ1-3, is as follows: ETGVTQSPTHLIKTRGQQVTLRCSSQSGHNTVSWYQQALGQGPQFIFQYYREEENGRGNFPPRFSGLQFPNYSSELNVNALELDDSALYLCASSLAGSDTIYFGEGSWLTVV.

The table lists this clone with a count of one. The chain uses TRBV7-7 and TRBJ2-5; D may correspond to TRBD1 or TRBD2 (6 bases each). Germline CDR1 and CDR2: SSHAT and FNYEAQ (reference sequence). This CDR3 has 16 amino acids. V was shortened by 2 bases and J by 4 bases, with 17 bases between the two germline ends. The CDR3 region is CASSLSTGAWGETQYF. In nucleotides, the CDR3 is TGTGCCAGCAGCTTATCTACGGGGGCCTGGGGAGAGACCCAGTACTTC.

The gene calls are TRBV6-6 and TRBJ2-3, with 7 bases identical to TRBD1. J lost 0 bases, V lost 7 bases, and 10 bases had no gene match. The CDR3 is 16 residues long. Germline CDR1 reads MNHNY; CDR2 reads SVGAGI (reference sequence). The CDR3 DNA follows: TGTGCCAGCACCAGGGGGACATCAACTAGCACAGATACGCAGTATTTT. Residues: CASTRGTSTSTDTQYF.

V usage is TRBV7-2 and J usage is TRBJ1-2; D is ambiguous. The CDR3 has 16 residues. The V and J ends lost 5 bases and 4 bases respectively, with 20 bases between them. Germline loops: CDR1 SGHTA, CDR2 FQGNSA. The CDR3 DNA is TGTGCCAGCAGCCCCGGACCGCTTCTATACTTCTATGGCTACACCTTC. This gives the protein CASSPGPLLYFYGYTF.

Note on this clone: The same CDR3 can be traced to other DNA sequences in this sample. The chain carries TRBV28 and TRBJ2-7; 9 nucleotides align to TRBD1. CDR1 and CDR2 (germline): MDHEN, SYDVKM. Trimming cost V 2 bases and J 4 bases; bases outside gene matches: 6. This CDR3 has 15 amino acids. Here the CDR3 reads CASSLTGQGGYEQYF. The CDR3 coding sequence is TGTGCCAGCAGTTTAACGGGACAGGGAGGATACGAGCAGTACTTC.

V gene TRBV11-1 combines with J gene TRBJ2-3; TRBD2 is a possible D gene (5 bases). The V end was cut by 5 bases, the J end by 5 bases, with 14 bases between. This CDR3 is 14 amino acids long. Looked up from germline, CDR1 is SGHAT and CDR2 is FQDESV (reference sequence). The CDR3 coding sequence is TGTGCCAGCAGCCTCGCCCGGACTTTAGATACGCAGTATTTT. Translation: CASSLARTLDTQYF.

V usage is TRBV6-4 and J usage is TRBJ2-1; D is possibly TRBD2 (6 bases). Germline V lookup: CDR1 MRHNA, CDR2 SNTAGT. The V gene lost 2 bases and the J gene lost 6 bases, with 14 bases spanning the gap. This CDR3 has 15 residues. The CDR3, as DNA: TGTGCCAGCAGTGACGGGTCAGCGGGCGCCAATGAGCAGTTCTTC. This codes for CASSDGSAGANEQFF.

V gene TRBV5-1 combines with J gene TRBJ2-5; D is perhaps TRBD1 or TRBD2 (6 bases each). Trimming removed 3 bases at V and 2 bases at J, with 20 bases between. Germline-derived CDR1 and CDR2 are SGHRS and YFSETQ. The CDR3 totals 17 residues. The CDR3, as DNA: TGCGCCAGCAGCTCAGGGGACCAGGGTGGGGGGCAAGAGACCCAGTACTTC. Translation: CASSSGDQGGGQETQYF. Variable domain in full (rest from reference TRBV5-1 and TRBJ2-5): KAGVTQTPRYLIKTRGQQVTLSCSPISGHRSVSWYQQTPGQGLQFLFEYFSETQRNKGNFPGRFSGRQFSNSRSEMNVSTLELGDSALYLCASSSGDQGGGQETQYFGPGTRLLVL.

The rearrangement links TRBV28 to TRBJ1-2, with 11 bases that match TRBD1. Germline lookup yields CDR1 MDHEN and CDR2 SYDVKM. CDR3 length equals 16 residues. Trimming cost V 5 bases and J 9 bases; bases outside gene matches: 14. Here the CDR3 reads CASSKLGQGAKGSYTF. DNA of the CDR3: TGTGCCAGCAGTAAGCTAGGACAGGGGGCAAAGGGAAGCTACACCTTC.

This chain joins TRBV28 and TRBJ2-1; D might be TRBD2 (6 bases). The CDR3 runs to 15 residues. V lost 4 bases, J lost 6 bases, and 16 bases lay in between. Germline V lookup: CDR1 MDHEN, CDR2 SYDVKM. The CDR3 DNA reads TGTGCCAGCAGTTCCGTGCAAACTAGCCCCAATGAGCAGTTCTTC. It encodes CASSSVQTSPNEQFF.

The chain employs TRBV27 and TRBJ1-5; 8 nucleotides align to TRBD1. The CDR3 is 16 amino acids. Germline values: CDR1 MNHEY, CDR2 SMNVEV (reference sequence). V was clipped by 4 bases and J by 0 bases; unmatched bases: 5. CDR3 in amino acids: CASSWTGKHSNQPQHF. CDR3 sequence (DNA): TGTGCCAGCAGTTGGACAGGGAAGCATAGCAATCAGCCCCAGCATTTT.

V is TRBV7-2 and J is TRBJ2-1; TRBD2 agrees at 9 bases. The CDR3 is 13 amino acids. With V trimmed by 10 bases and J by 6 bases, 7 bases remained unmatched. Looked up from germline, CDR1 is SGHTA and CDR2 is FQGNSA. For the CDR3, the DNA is TGTGCCACCCAGGGCGGGAGGGCCAATGAGCAGTTCTTC. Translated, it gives CATQGGRANEQFF.

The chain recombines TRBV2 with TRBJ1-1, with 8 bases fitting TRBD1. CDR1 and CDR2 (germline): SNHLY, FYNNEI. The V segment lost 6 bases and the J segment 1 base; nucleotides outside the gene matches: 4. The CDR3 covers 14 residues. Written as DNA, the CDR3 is TGTGCCAGCAGCCCGGACAGGGCGAACACTGAAGCTTTCTTT. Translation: CASSPDRANTEAFF.

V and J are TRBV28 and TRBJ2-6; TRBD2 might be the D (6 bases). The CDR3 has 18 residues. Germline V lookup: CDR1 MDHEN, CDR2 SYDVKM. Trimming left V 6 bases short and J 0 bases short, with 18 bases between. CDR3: CASSPLKRAVSGANVLTF. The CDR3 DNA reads TGTGCCAGCAGCCCCCTCAAGCGGGCAGTCTCTGGGGCCAACGTCCTGACTTTC.

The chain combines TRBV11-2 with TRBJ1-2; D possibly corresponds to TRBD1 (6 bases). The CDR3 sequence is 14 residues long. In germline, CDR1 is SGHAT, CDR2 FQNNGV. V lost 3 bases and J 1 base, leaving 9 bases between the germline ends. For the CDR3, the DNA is TGTGCCAGCAGCTTGGGACATTTTAACTATGGCTACACCTTC. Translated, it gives CASSLGHFNYGYTF.

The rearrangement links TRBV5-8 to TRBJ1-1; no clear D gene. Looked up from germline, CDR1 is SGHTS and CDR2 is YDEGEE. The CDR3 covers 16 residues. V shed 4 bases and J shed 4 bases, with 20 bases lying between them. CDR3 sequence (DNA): TGTGCCAGCAGCCCTGTGCGGGTGACTTTGGGCACTGAAGCTTTCTTT. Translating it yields CASSPVRVTLGTEAFF. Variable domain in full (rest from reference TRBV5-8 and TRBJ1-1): EAGVTQSPTHLIKTRGQQATLRCSPISGHTSVYWYQQALGLGLQFLLWYDEGEERNRGNFPPRFSGRQFPNYSSELNVNALELEDSALYLCASSPVRVTLGTEAFFGQGTRLTVV.

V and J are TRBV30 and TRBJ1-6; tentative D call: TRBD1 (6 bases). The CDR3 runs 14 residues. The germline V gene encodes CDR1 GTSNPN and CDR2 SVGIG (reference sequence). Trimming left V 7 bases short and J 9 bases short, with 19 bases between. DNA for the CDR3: TGTGCCTTCGGATTACAGGGAGTAGCTTCACCCCTCCACTTT. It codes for CAFGLQGVASPLHF.

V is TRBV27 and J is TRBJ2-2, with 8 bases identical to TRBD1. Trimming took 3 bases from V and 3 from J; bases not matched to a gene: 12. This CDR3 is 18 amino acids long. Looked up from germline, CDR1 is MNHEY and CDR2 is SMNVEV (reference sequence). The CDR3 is CASSFGTGHIEHTGELFF. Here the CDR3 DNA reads TGTGCCAGCAGTTTTGGGACAGGACATATTGAGCACACCGGGGAGCTGTTTTTT.

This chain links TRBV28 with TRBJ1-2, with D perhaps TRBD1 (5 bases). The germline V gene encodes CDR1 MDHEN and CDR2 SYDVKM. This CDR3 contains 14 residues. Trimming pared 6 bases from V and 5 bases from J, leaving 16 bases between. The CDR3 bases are TGTGCCAGCAGAGAGACAGCTGCGGCGTATGGCTACACCTTC. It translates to CASRETAAAYGYTF.

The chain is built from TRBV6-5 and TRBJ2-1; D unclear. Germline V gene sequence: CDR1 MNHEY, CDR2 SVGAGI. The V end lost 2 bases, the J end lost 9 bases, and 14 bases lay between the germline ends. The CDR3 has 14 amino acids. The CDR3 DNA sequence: TGTGCCAGCAGTTACAGTATAGGGTTGGTTGAGCAGTTCTTC. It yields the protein CASSYSIGLVEQFF.

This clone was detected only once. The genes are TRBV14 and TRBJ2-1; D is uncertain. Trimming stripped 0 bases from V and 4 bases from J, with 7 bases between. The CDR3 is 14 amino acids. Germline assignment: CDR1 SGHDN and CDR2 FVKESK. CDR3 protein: CASSQDHGYNEQFF. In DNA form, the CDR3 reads TGTGCCAGCAGCCAAGATCACGGGTACAATGAGCAGTTCTTC.

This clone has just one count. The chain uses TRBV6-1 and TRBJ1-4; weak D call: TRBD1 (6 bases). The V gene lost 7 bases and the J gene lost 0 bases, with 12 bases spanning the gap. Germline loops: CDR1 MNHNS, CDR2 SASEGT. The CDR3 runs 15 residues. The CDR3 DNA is TGTGCCAGCACCATAGGGGGGGCAACTAATGAAAAACTGTTTTTT. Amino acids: CASTIGGATNEKLFF.

CDR3 bases: TGTGCCAGCAGCGTAGGGGGGGCGCCTTCGGATACGCAGTATTTT. Its translation: CASSVGGAPSDTQYF. The V call is TRBV9, the J call TRBJ2-3; D may be TRBD1 or TRBD2 (6 bases each). Germline V gene sequence: CDR1 SGDLS, CDR2 YYNGEE. Trimming removed 0 bases from V and 6 bases from J, with 14 bases in between. This CDR3 region has 15 residues.

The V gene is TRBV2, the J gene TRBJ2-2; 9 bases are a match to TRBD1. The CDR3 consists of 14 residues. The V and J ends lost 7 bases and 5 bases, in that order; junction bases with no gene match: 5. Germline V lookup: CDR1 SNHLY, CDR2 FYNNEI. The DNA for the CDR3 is TGTGCCAGCAACCGACAGGGGGTGACCGGGGAGCTGTTTTTT. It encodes CASNRQGVTGELFF.

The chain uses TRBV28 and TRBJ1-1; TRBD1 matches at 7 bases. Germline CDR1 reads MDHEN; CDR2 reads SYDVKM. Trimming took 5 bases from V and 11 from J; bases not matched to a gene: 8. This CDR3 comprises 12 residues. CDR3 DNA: TGTGCCAGCAGTCCCCGACAGGGTTGGGCTTTCTTT. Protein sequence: CASSPRQGWAFF.